What follows are 31 T cell receptor beta chains derived from one specimen sequenced in a study of blood T cell repertoires in COVID-19. Method: immunoSEQ multiplex PCR; TCRdb's copy keeps in-frame clones and lacks some. The sample lists approximately 390,000 clones; roughly 87% were seen once. The specimen sequenced was PBMCs or T cells enriched from blood (not recorded which). Receptor source: a woman aged 35 to 49 with acute COVID-19.

The chain combines TRBV30 with TRBJ2-1, with 8 bases lining up with TRBD1. J was trimmed by 3 bases and V by 2 bases; bases with no gene match: 6. Germline-derived CDR1 and CDR2 are GTSNPN and SVGIG (reference sequence). The CDR3 has 15 amino acids. For the CDR3, the DNA is TGTGCCTGGAGTCGACCTACAGGGGGCTACAATGAGCAGTTCTTC. Translating it yields CAWSRPTGGYNEQFF.

The CDR3 coding sequence is TGTGCCAGCAGCCAGAGAACAGGGGCGAACACTGAAGCTTTCTTT. This sequence encodes CASSQRTGANTEAFF. The rearrangement links TRBV4-2 to TRBJ1-1, with TRBD1 matching 7 bases. The CDR3 length is 15 residues. V gave up 3 bases and J gave up 1 base; unmatched junction bases: 5. Germline V gene lookup returns CDR1 LGHNA and CDR2 YNFKEQ.

V and J are TRBV6-2 or TRBV6-3 and TRBJ1-2, with TRBD1 as a possible D gene (5 bases). CDR3 length equals 14 residues. The germline gives CDR1 MNHEY, CDR2 SVGEGT. Trimming took off 2 bases at V and 5 bases at J, with 12 bases between the two ends. The CDR3 region has the DNA TGTGCCAGCAGTTACGGGGGGACGACATATGGCTACACCTTC. Residues: CASSYGGTTYGYTF.

The chain is built from TRBV6-5 and TRBJ1-4; a possible D gene is TRBD1 (5 bases). Germline-derived CDR1 and CDR2 are MNHEY and SVGAGI. This CDR3 is 16 amino acids long. The ends were cut back, 2 bases at V and 2 bases at J, with 12 bases in the middle. The CDR3, as DNA: TGTGCCAGCAGTTACGCCCCAGGGAGGACTAATGAAAAACTGTTTTTT. Translating gives CASSYAPGRTNEKLFF.

V gene TRBV7-9 combines with J gene TRBJ2-5, with 13 bases lining up with TRBD2. Trimming took 4 bases from V and 2 from J; bases not matched to a gene: 7. CDR1 and CDR2 (germline): SEHNR, FQNEAQ (reference sequence). The CDR3 runs 17 residues. The CDR3 region has the DNA TGTGCCAGCAGCTCCTCCGGGACTAGCGGGGAACAAGAGACCCAGTACTTC. Protein sequence: CASSSSGTSGEQETQYF.

J is TRBJ1-6 and V is TRBV5-4; no reliable D call. V lost 0 bases and J lost 9, with 10 bases in between. Germline-derived CDR1 and CDR2 are SGHNT and YYREEE (reference sequence). This CDR3 has 14 residues. CDR3: CASSLELSTSPLHF. The CDR3 DNA reads as TGTGCCAGCAGCTTGGAGCTATCCACTTCACCCCTCCACTTT.

The chain uses TRBV6-2 or TRBV6-3 and TRBJ2-3; 8 nucleotides line up with TRBD2. V trimming: 2 bases; J trimming: 0 bases; junction bases outside the gene matches: 4. CDR1 and CDR2 from the germline V gene are MNHEY and SVGEGT. This CDR3 region has 16 residues. The CDR3, as DNA: TGTGCCAGCAGTTACCCCCGGGGGGGTAGCACAGATACGCAGTATTTT. Protein product: CASSYPRGGSTDTQYF.

The CDR3 protein is CASSRASGLPYEQYF. DNA for the CDR3: TGCGCCAGCAGTCGGGCCAGCGGGTTACCCTACGAGCAGTACTTC. The V and J genes are TRBV4-1 and TRBJ2-7; tentatively, D is TRBD2 (6 bases). Trimming took off 6 bases at V and 2 bases at J, with 17 bases between the two ends. Germline CDR1 and CDR2: MGHRA and YSYEKL. The CDR3 consists of 15 residues.

The rearrangement joins TRBV11-2 to TRBJ2-7; D gene ambiguous. CDR3 size: 13 residues. Trimming took 3 bases from V and 0 from J, leaving 6 bases between them. Germline V gene sequence: CDR1 SGHAT, CDR2 FQNNGV. CDR3 sequence (DNA): TGTGCCAGCAGCTTGGGCTTCTCCTACGAGCAGTACTTC. Translating gives CASSLGFSYEQYF.

The DNA of the CDR3 is TGCGCCAGCAGCCAAGATCAAACCAGGCTGGGGGGTAGCAATCAGCCCCAGCATTTT. Translation: CASSQDQTRLGGSNQPQHF. The chain combines TRBV4-1 with TRBJ1-5; possible D gene TRBD1, 5 bases. With 0 bases removed from V and 0 bases from J, the gap between germline ends came to 18 bases. CDR1 is MGHRA, CDR2 YSYEKL, per germline. The CDR3 totals 19 residues.

The chain joins TRBV6-5 to TRBJ2-4; TRBD1 aligns across 9 bases. After removal of 6 bases from V and 6 bases from J, the junction contained 6 bases not matched to a gene. The CDR3 runs to 14 residues. Germline assignment: CDR1 MNHEY and CDR2 SVGAGI. CDR3 region: CASRTGGVPNIQYF. The DNA for the CDR3 is TGTGCCAGCAGGACAGGGGGTGTTCCAAACATTCAGTACTTC.

In its sample, this clone was seen once. J is TRBJ1-2 and V is TRBV29-1; 9 bases map to TRBD1. The CDR3 runs 15 residues. The J segment lost 5 bases and the V segment lost 8 bases, leaving 15 bases of the junction unmatched. The V gene's germline CDR1 is SQVTM and CDR2 ANQGSEA. CDR3 loop: CSPYDGQGNFYGYTF. The CDR3 DNA follows: TGCAGCCCTTACGACGGACAGGGGAATTTTTATGGCTACACCTTC.

The chain has TRBV7-2 and TRBJ2-5; D perhaps matches TRBD2 (6 bases). Trimming took off 4 bases at V and 2 bases at J, with 14 bases between the two ends. The CDR3 sequence is 15 residues long. The germline gives CDR1 SGHTA, CDR2 FQGNSA. CDR3 nucleotide sequence: TGTGCCAGCAGCTCAATGCCGGGGGAGCAAGAGACCCAGTACTTC. Encoded protein: CASSSMPGEQETQYF.

The chain employs TRBV18 and TRBJ2-7, with TRBD1 matching over 9 bases. The V and J ends lost 0 bases and 2 bases, in that order; junction bases with no gene match: 5. The CDR3 is made up of 16 amino acids. Germline V CDR1 and CDR2: KGHSH, LQKENI. CDR3 DNA sequence: TGTGCCAGCTCACCACCGTATGGGACAGGGCCCTACGAGCAGTACTTC. Protein: CASSPPYGTGPYEQYF.

The rearrangement uses TRBV5-4 and TRBJ1-6, with unresolved D. Germline CDR1 is SGHNT and CDR2 is YYREEE (reference sequence). The germline V and J ends were trimmed by 5 bases and 6 bases, with 12 bases remaining between them. CDR3 size: 14 residues. CDR3 sequence (DNA): TGTGCCAGCAGTTCTACTAGGGTTAATTCACCCCTCCACTTT. Amino acids: CASSSTRVNSPLHF.

The genes are TRBV19 and TRBJ1-2; D is perhaps TRBD1 (5 bases). Germline V gene lookup returns CDR1 LNHDA and CDR2 SQIVND (reference sequence). Trimming removed 3 bases from V and 5 bases from J, with 13 bases in between. CDR3 length equals 14 residues. CDR3 sequence reads: CASSIPGKGYGYTF. The CDR3 coding sequence is TGTGCCAGTAGTATCCCAGGGAAAGGGTATGGCTACACCTTC.

The genes are TRBV6-5 and TRBJ1-1; D gene unclear. This CDR3 has 12 residues. Germline CDR1 is MNHEY and CDR2 is SVGAGI. Trimming took off 5 bases at V and 10 bases at J, with 14 bases between the two ends. The DNA of the CDR3 is TGTGCCAGCAGTCACGAGGGTAATAGAGCTTTCTTT. It translates to CASSHEGNRAFF.

The chain couples TRBV18 to TRBJ2-7; TRBD1 matches 9 bases. The V segment lost 6 bases and the J segment 3 bases; nucleotides outside the gene matches: 3. CDR3 length: 13 amino acids. The germline V gene encodes CDR1 KGHSH and CDR2 LQKENI. The CDR3 loop is CASSGGQGYEQYF. The CDR3 DNA reads TGTGCCAGCTCGGGGGGACAGGGCTACGAGCAGTACTTC. Together with reference TRBV18 and TRBJ2-7, the CDR3 gives the full variable domain: NAGVMQNPRHLVRRRGQEARLRCSPMKGHSHVYWYRQLPEEGLKFMVYLQKENIIDESGMPKERFSAEFPKEGPSILRIQQVVRGDSAAYFCASSGGQGYEQYFGPGTRLTVT.

The rearrangement joins TRBV15 to TRBJ1-1; D is possibly TRBD1 (5 bases). The germline CDR1 and CDR2 sequences are LNHNV and YYDKDF (reference sequence). The CDR3 is 15 residues long. Trimming cost V 3 bases and J 3 bases, with 14 bases left between them. In DNA form, the CDR3 reads TGTGCCACCAGCAGGGGACGTCGGGGGGACACTGAAGCTTTCTTT. Amino acids: CATSRGRRGDTEAFF.

The V gene is TRBV7-6, the J gene TRBJ2-1; a possible D gene is TRBD1 (5 bases). The germline V gene encodes CDR1 SGHVS and CDR2 FNYEAQ. The CDR3 is 12 amino acids. The V end was cut by 4 bases, the J end by 10 bases, with 11 bases between. The CDR3, as DNA: TGTGCCAGCAGCTATCAGGGTGTAGAGCAGTTCTTC. It encodes CASSYQGVEQFF.

This chain joins TRBV4-1 and TRBJ2-1; D is possibly TRBD2 (6 bases). CDR3 length: 16 amino acids. Germline-derived CDR1 and CDR2 are MGHRA and YSYEKL. V lost 4 bases and J 3 bases, leaving 16 bases between the germline ends. The CDR3 DNA is TGCGCCAGCAGCCGAGTGACTAGTGCTAGCTACAATGAGCAGTTCTTC. Its protein is CASSRVTSASYNEQFF.

J is TRBJ2-3 and V is TRBV5-1, with D tentatively TRBD2 (6 bases). Germline CDR1 and CDR2: SGHRS and YFSETQ. This CDR3 has 16 amino acids. V lost 0 bases and J lost 0, with 11 bases in between. The CDR3: CASSLAVADSTDTQYF. The CDR3 DNA sequence: TGCGCCAGCAGCTTGGCGGTAGCGGATAGCACAGATACGCAGTATTTT. Using reference TRBV5-1 and TRBJ2-3 for the parts outside the CDR3, the full variable domain is KAGVTQTPRYLIKTRGQQVTLSCSPISGHRSVSWYQQTPGQGLQFLFEYFSETQRNKGNFPGRFSGRQFSNSRSEMNVSTLELGDSALYLCASSLAVADSTDTQYFGPGTRLTVL.

This clone was observed a few times. V and J are TRBV11-2 and TRBJ1-1; TRBD1 matches at 11 bases. Looked up from germline, CDR1 is SGHAT and CDR2 is FQNNGV. V lost 5 bases to trimming and J lost 1 base; unmatched junction nucleotides: 15. CDR3 size: 19 residues. The CDR3 reads CASSPYRGTGGHPNTEAFF. CDR3 DNA sequence: TGTGCCAGCAGCCCCTACCGGGGGACAGGGGGGCACCCGAACACTGAAGCTTTCTTT.

V usage is TRBV5-4 and J usage is TRBJ1-3, with 8 bases that match TRBD1. The V segment lost 4 bases and the J segment 2 bases; nucleotides outside the gene matches: 5. The CDR3 has 15 amino acids. Per germline, CDR1 SGHNT and CDR2 YYREEE (reference sequence). The CDR3 region has the DNA TGTGCCAGCAGCGGGGCGGACAGGGCTGGAAACACCATATATTTT. It specifies CASSGADRAGNTIYF.

The chain links TRBV5-1 to TRBJ2-1; 15 bases match TRBD2. V trimming: 0 bases; J trimming: 0 bases; junction bases outside the gene matches: 7. This CDR3 contains 20 residues. CDR1 is SGHRS and CDR2 is YFSETQ in the germline V gene. CDR3 bases: TGCGCCAGCAGCTTGGCCGGGGGACTAGCGGGGGGAAGCTCCTACAATGAGCAGTTCTTC. It yields the protein CASSLAGGLAGGSSYNEQFF.

The J gene is TRBJ2-1, the V gene TRBV2, with 13 bases lining up with TRBD2. This CDR3 has 16 amino acids. The ends lost 8 bases at V and 0 bases at J; junction bases unmatched: 4. Per the germline V gene, CDR1 is SNHLY and CDR2 is FYNNEI. This chain's CDR3 is CASGTSGVISYNEQFF. CDR3 sequence (DNA): TGTGCCAGCGGGACTAGCGGGGTTATCTCCTACAATGAGCAGTTCTTC.

The CDR3: CASRTGGDYGYTF. The CDR3 DNA reads TGTGCCAGCAGAACAGGGGGCGACTATGGCTACACCTTC. The chain couples TRBV12-3 or TRBV12-4 to TRBJ1-2, with TRBD1 matching 9 bases. Losses at the gene ends were 6 bases for V and 3 bases for J; bases not matched to a gene: 2. CDR3 size: 13 residues.

The chain is built from TRBV5-1 and TRBJ1-5; 8 bases map to TRBD1. CDR1 is SGHRS, CDR2 YFSETQ, per germline. With 4 bases clipped from V and 2 bases from J, the junction kept 8 bases outside the gene matches. The CDR3 totals 16 residues. This CDR3 is CASSLEDRARNQPQHF. As DNA, the CDR3 is TGCGCCAGCAGCCTGGAGGACAGGGCCCGCAATCAGCCCCAGCATTTT.

The rearrangement joins TRBV3-1 (or the pseudogene TRBV3-2) to TRBJ1-2, with D uncertain. The CDR3 runs to 17 residues. The germline V gene has CDR1 LGHDT and CDR2 YNNKEL (reference sequence). V dropped 0 bases and J dropped 0 bases, with 14 bases sitting between them. CDR3 DNA sequence: TGTGCCAGCAGCCAAGAGTACACCTCAACCGCTAACTATGGCTACACCTTC. The encoded protein is CASSQEYTSTANYGYTF.

The V gene is TRBV23-1, the J gene TRBJ2-1; TRBD2 agrees at 13 bases. TRBV23-1 is an ORF; its function is uncertain. J was trimmed by 2 bases and V by 0 bases; bases with no gene match: 4. This CDR3 spans 18 amino acids. CDR3 sequence: CASSQSWTSGGTYNEQFF. For the CDR3, the DNA is TGCGCCAGCAGTCAATCTTGGACTAGCGGGGGAACCTACAATGAGCAGTTCTTC.

The chain couples TRBV7-9 to TRBJ1-2; 9 nucleotides line up with TRBD1. V trimming: 5 bases; J trimming: 5 bases; junction bases outside the gene matches: 12. The CDR3 length is 16 residues. Germline values: CDR1 SEHNR, CDR2 FQNEAQ (reference sequence). CDR3 in DNA: TGTGCCAGCAGCACTACCACAGGGGGCGACGGATATGGCTACACCTTC. As protein: CASSTTTGGDGYGYTF.